This T cell receptor (beta chain) was profiled in a study of somatic mutations in cytotoxic T cells in rheumatoid arthritis. In the authors' workflow: In patients, CD8+ clones bigger than 1% rarely had the same sequence as a published virus-specific TCRB. The protocol was immunoSEQ multiplex PCR, while the TCRdb copy is restricted to in-frame clones and leaves out a portion. V and J calls and clone size are copied from that table; D and trimming were computed from the DNA. The table has about 16,000 clones, 75% to 80% seen once. This clone appeared a single time. The study pulled out CD4+ and CD8+ cells with positive magnetic bead selection and then checked their purity by flow cytometry. Sequenced input: CD8+ T cells sorted from blood. This clonotype was sampled from an adult with rheumatoid arthritis.

CDR3 DNA sequence: TGTGCCAGCAGCTTAGATGGCCTCGGCGAGCAGTTCTTC. It encodes CASSLDGLGEQFF. The V and J genes are TRBV11-2 and TRBJ2-1; D not certain. This CDR3 comprises 13 residues. The germline V gene has CDR1 SGHAT and CDR2 FQNNGV. V was clipped by 0 bases and J by 10 bases, with 10 bases between them.